This passage covers 32 T cell receptor beta chains from one sample sequenced in a study of cytomegalovirus exposure and HLA in healthy donors. Vbeta (60) and Jbeta (13) primers were used in the PCR. The protocol was immunoSEQ multiplex PCR, while the TCRdb copy is restricted to in-frame clones and leaves out a portion. The table lists under 150,000 clones, 80% of them singletons, with 3.3% in the top ten. Sequencing was carried out using PBMCs. These receptors originate from a male donor in good health and CMV-seronegative.

The chain is built from TRBV29-1 and TRBJ2-2; TRBD2 aligns across 7 bases. Trimming cost V 0 bases and J 2 bases; bases outside gene matches: 6. This CDR3 contains 16 residues. The germline gives CDR1 SQVTM, CDR2 ANQGSEA. The CDR3 loop is CSVEERASGNTGELFF. The CDR3 coding sequence is TGCAGCGTTGAAGAGCGGGCTAGCGGTAACACCGGGGAGCTGTTTTTT.

The rearrangement uses TRBV5-6 and TRBJ2-1; TRBD2 aligns across 7 bases. Germline V gene sequence: CDR1 SGHDT, CDR2 YYEEEE. CDR3 length: 16 residues. V lost 2 bases, J lost 0 bases, and 5 bases stayed unmatched. CDR3 nucleotides: TGTGCCAGCAGCTTCAAGCGGGACCCCTCCTACAATGAGCAGTTCTTC. Its translation is CASSFKRDPSYNEQFF.

The rearrangement uses TRBV5-1 and TRBJ2-1, with TRBD2 identical over 10 bases. The germline gives CDR1 SGHRS, CDR2 YFSETQ. This CDR3 has 19 residues. V lost 0 bases and J lost 8; bases outside the gene matches: 17. CDR3 in DNA: TGCGCCAGCAGCTTGGGGGTTAGCGGGGGGACACCCTTACACCATGAGCAGTTCTTC. It codes for CASSLGVSGGTPLHHEQFF.

The chain is built from TRBV5-4 and TRBJ2-5, with 11 bases fitting TRBD2. Germline V gene data show CDR1 as SGHNT and CDR2 as YYREEE (reference sequence). After removal of 0 bases from V and 1 base from J, the junction contained 2 bases not matched to a gene. CDR3 length: 16 amino acids. This chain's CDR3 is CASSLGGTSGQETQYF. CDR3 coding DNA: TGTGCCAGCAGCTTGGGGGGGACTAGCGGCCAAGAGACCCAGTACTTC.

The chain is built from TRBV7-9 and TRBJ2-7, with TRBD1 matching over 7 bases. V trimming: 4 bases; J trimming: 3 bases; junction bases outside the gene matches: 6. Per germline, CDR1 SEHNR and CDR2 FQNEAQ (reference sequence). CDR3 size: 14 residues. Written as DNA, the CDR3 is TGTGCCAGCAGCTCGACAGGGATCCGCTACGAGCAGTACTTC. Translated: CASSSTGIRYEQYF.

The chain carries TRBV5-1 and TRBJ1-2, with D perhaps matching TRBD1 (5 bases). The CDR3 extends over 15 amino acids. The V gene's germline CDR1 is SGHRS and CDR2 YFSETQ. V gave up 2 bases and J gave up 6 bases, with 17 bases separating them. The CDR3 nucleotides read TGCGCCAGCAGCTTAAGGGACTCTCGCGGAGATGGCTACACCTTC. It translates to CASSLRDSRGDGYTF.

J is TRBJ1-5 and V is TRBV4-1; D is undetermined. There are 14 residues in the CDR3. V was shortened by 3 bases and J by 2 bases, with 8 bases between the two germline ends. Per germline, CDR1 MGHRA and CDR2 YSYEKL. In nucleotides, the CDR3 is TGCGCCAGCAGCCACGAGGGTGGCAATCAGCCCCAGCATTTT. It translates to CASSHEGGNQPQHF.

The V gene is TRBV5-4, the J gene TRBJ1-5, with TRBD1 identical over 10 bases. This CDR3 spans 18 amino acids. Germline V lookup: CDR1 SGHNT, CDR2 YYREEE (reference sequence). The V and J ends lost 4 bases and 1 base, in that order; junction bases with no gene match: 11. The CDR3, as DNA: TGTGCCAGCAGCCTGATGGGACAGGGGTTGGGAAGCAATCAGCCCCAGCATTTT. Translation: CASSLMGQGLGSNQPQHF.

The V gene is TRBV11-3, the J gene TRBJ1-6; no firm D call. Per the germline V gene, CDR1 is SGHNT and CDR2 is YENEEA. V was shortened by 6 bases and J by 4 bases, with 16 bases between the two germline ends. This CDR3 contains 16 residues. This CDR3 is CASRPELTPYNSPLHF. The CDR3 region has the DNA TGTGCCAGCAGGCCCGAACTTACCCCTTATAATTCACCCCTCCACTTT.

J is TRBJ2-1 and V is TRBV19; 8 bases fit TRBD2. The V segment lost 5 bases and the J segment 0 bases; nucleotides outside the gene matches: 3. This CDR3 has 15 amino acids. The germline V gene has CDR1 LNHDA and CDR2 SQIVND (reference sequence). CDR3 sequence reads: CASSPLADSYNEQFF. The CDR3 bases are TGTGCCAGTAGTCCACTAGCGGACTCCTACAATGAGCAGTTCTTC.

The chain uses TRBV7-2 and TRBJ1-5; maybe TRBD1 (5 bases). The CDR3 has 13 residues. V shed 5 bases and J shed 2 bases, with 7 bases lying between them. Germline V lookup: CDR1 SGHTA, CDR2 FQGNSA. The DNA of the CDR3 is TGTGCCAGCAGCCCGGGGGGCAATCAGCCCCAGCATTTT. This encodes CASSPGGNQPQHF. The whole variable domain, filled in from reference TRBV7-2 and TRBJ1-5, reads GAGVSQSPSNKVTEKGKDVELRCDPISGHTALYWYRQSLGQGLEFLIYFQGNSAPDKSGLPSDRFSAERTGGSVSTLTIQRTQQEDSAVYLCASSPGGNQPQHFGDGTRLSIL.

The rearrangement uses TRBV30 and TRBJ2-1, with D possibly matching TRBD2 (5 bases). Between the trimmed V and J ends, which lost 4 bases and 8 bases, there was a span of 9 bases. Germline V gene sequence: CDR1 GTSNPN, CDR2 SVGIG (reference sequence). This CDR3 is built from 11 residues. CDR3 loop: CAWNSGDEQFF. The CDR3 nucleotides read TGTGCCTGGAACTCCGGGGATGAGCAGTTCTTC. The full variable domain, with the rest looked up from reference TRBV30 and TRBJ2-1, is SQTIHQWPATLVQPVGSPLSLECTVEGTSNPNLYWYRQAAGRGLQLLFYSVGIGQISSEVPQNLSASRPQDRQFILSSKKLLLSDSGFYLCAWNSGDEQFFGPGTRLTVL.

This chain connects TRBV5-1 to TRBJ1-1; D remains unclear. CDR1 SGHRS and CDR2 YFSETQ come from the germline V gene. Trimming stripped 1 base from V and 2 bases from J, with 9 bases between. CDR3 size: 14 residues. CDR3 protein: CASSLTVGNTEAFF. The CDR3, as DNA: TGCGCCAGCAGCTTGACAGTCGGAAACACTGAAGCTTTCTTT.

The chain uses TRBV9 and TRBJ2-3; 16 bases fit TRBD2. Per the germline V gene, CDR1 is SGDLS and CDR2 is YYNGEE. The CDR3 sequence is 17 residues long. The V and J ends lost 4 bases and 7 bases, in that order; junction bases with no gene match: 9. The CDR3 is CASSPGTSGGAGYTQYF. The CDR3 nucleotides are TGTGCCAGCAGCCCAGGGACTAGCGGGGGGGCAGGGTATACGCAGTATTTT.

The chain employs TRBV28 and TRBJ1-2, with D perhaps matching TRBD1 (6 bases). The CDR3 sequence is 13 residues long. Germline assignment: CDR1 MDHEN and CDR2 SYDVKM. The germline V and J ends were trimmed by 4 bases and 3 bases, with 9 bases remaining between them. For the CDR3, the DNA is TGTGCCAGCAGTTACAGGGTTGACTATGGCTACACCTTC. Amino acids: CASSYRVDYGYTF.

This chain connects TRBV11-2 to TRBJ1-1, with D possibly matching TRBD1 (5 bases). V was trimmed by 5 bases and J by 7 bases, leaving 14 bases between them. CDR3 length: 13 amino acids. The germline V gene has CDR1 SGHAT and CDR2 FQNNGV. The CDR3 here is CASSLGQDSEAFF. In nucleotides, the CDR3 is TGTGCCAGCAGCCTCGGACAAGATAGTGAAGCTTTCTTT.

This clone has more than one count but fewer than ten. This rearrangement joins TRBV19 to TRBJ1-1; 9 bases are shared with TRBD1. V shed 5 bases, J shed 4 bases, and the junction held 8 bases outside the gene matches. From germline, CDR1 is LNHDA and CDR2 SQIVND (reference sequence). The CDR3 runs to 15 residues. The chain's CDR3 is CASSPRTGEATEAFF. The CDR3 DNA reads TGTGCCAGTAGTCCGCGGACAGGGGAAGCCACTGAAGCTTTCTTT.

The CDR3 DNA is TGTGCCAGCAGTTACAGGGGATACGAGCAGTACTTC. Translated: CASSYRGYEQYF. This rearrangement joins TRBV2 to TRBJ2-7, with 7 bases fitting TRBD1. CDR3 length: 12 residues. Per germline, CDR1 SNHLY and CDR2 FYNNEI. The V gene end was trimmed by 5 bases and the J gene end by 4 bases; junction bases not matched to a gene: 2.

In its sample, this clone was seen a few times. The V and J genes are TRBV25-1 and TRBJ1-5; 11 bases fit TRBD1. This CDR3 spans 16 amino acids. V lost 7 bases and J lost 3; bases outside the gene matches: 8. The V gene's germline CDR1 is MGHDK and CDR2 SYGVNS. CDR3 DNA: TGTGCCAGCAATCTGTCGGACAGGGGGCTCAATCAGCCCCAGCATTTT. Translated: CASNLSDRGLNQPQHF.

A single count supports this clone. The chain is built from TRBV2 and TRBJ2-7, with D maybe TRBD1 (6 bases). The CDR3 has 12 residues. Trimming stripped 3 bases from V and 5 bases from J, with 8 bases between. Germline lookup yields CDR1 SNHLY and CDR2 FYNNEI. CDR3 DNA: TGTGCCAGCAGTGACAGGGGACACGAGCAGTACTTC. As protein: CASSDRGHEQYF.

The rearrangement joins TRBV5-1 to TRBJ2-1; D is unclear. The V gene's germline CDR1 is SGHRS and CDR2 YFSETQ. The CDR3 loop spans 12 amino acids. Trimming cost V 1 base and J 6 bases, with 5 bases left between them. The CDR3 DNA sequence: TGCGCCAGCAGCTTGAACAGCAATGAGCAGTTCTTC. This translates into CASSLNSNEQFF.

The rearrangement uses TRBV27 and TRBJ2-1; possible D gene TRBD1, 5 bases. Germline-derived CDR1 and CDR2 are MNHEY and SMNVEV (reference sequence). CDR3 length: 15 residues. Trimming removed 0 bases at V and 5 bases at J, with 11 bases between. CDR3 DNA: TGTGCCAGCAGTTTATCGGCCAGGGTCGACAATGAGCAGTTCTTC. It specifies CASSLSARVDNEQFF.

This chain uses TRBV18 with TRBJ1-1; TRBD1 matches 8 bases. The CDR3 has 15 amino acids. Germline V gene lookup returns CDR1 KGHSH and CDR2 LQKENI. The V and J ends lost 3 bases and 1 base, in that order; junction bases with no gene match: 4. DNA of the CDR3: TGTGCCAGCTCACCGTTGACAGGGGAGAACACTGAAGCTTTCTTT. Its translation: CASSPLTGENTEAFF.

This sequence joins TRBV5-5 and TRBJ2-1; TRBD2 aligns across 9 bases. Trimming at V came to 0 bases and at J to 2 bases, leaving 6 bases not matched to a gene. From germline, CDR1 is SGHKS and CDR2 YYEKEE (reference sequence). The CDR3 has 17 residues. In DNA form, the CDR3 reads TGTGCCAGCAGCTTGGCCCGTAGCGGGGGAACCTACAATGAGCAGTTCTTC. This encodes CASSLARSGGTYNEQFF.

The rearrangement uses TRBV28 and TRBJ1-5, with D possibly being TRBD1 (5 bases). CDR1 is MDHEN, CDR2 SYDVKM, per germline. The germline V and J ends were trimmed by 2 bases and 0 bases, with 11 bases remaining between them. The CDR3 is made up of 16 amino acids. CDR3 DNA: TGTGCCAGCAGTTTACCCCCCGACAGTAGCAATCAGCCCCAGCATTTT. This encodes CASSLPPDSSNQPQHF.

This clone was counted a few times. The chain employs TRBV27 and TRBJ2-1, with 8 nucleotides matching TRBD1. The ends lost 5 bases at V and 9 bases at J; junction bases unmatched: 6. The CDR3 covers 13 residues. Germline V lookup: CDR1 MNHEY, CDR2 SMNVEV (reference sequence). CDR3 amino acids: CASSSQGAGEQFF. CDR3 in DNA: TGTGCCAGCAGTAGCCAGGGGGCCGGTGAGCAGTTCTTC.

In DNA form, the CDR3 reads TGTGCCATCAGTGCGCCCGACAGAGGATACAATGAGCAGTTCTTC. Translating it yields CAISAPDRGYNEQFF. V and J are TRBV10-3 and TRBJ2-1; possible D gene TRBD1, 5 bases. This CDR3 region has 15 residues. Trimming shortened V by 4 bases and J by 4 bases, and 14 bases separated the two germline ends. The germline V gene encodes CDR1 ENHRY and CDR2 SYGVKD.

The chain links TRBV6-6 to TRBJ1-5; maybe TRBD1 (5 bases). The germline CDR1 and CDR2 sequences are MNHNY and SVGAGI (reference sequence). The CDR3 runs 13 residues. V dropped 0 bases and J dropped 7 bases, with 7 bases sitting between them. DNA for the CDR3: TGTGCCAGCAGTTACTCATGGGGCCAGCCCCAGCATTTT. Amino acids: CASSYSWGQPQHF.

The table lists this clone with a few counts. V usage is TRBV6-6 and J usage is TRBJ2-7; 8 nucleotides agree with TRBD1. CDR3 length equals 15 residues. J lost 1 base, V lost 2 bases, and 4 bases had no gene match. Germline CDR1 MNHNY, CDR2 SVGAGI (reference sequence). The CDR3 DNA reads as TGTGCCAGCAGTTACGTGCAGGGGGCATCCTACGAGCAGTACTTC. Translated: CASSYVQGASYEQYF.

This rearrangement joins TRBV6-5 to TRBJ1-2, with TRBD1 identical over 10 bases. J lost 4 bases, V lost 4 bases, and 6 bases had no gene match. The length of the CDR3 is 15 residues. Germline CDR1 is MNHEY and CDR2 is SVGAGI. Here the CDR3 DNA reads TGTGCCAGCAGTTCCGGGACAGGGGATGGCTATGGCTACACCTTC. Translation: CASSSGTGDGYGYTF.

The chain uses TRBV6-5 and TRBJ1-3; D is undetermined. V was trimmed by 5 bases and J by 4 bases, leaving 12 bases between them. Per the germline V gene, CDR1 is MNHEY and CDR2 is SVGAGI. CDR3 size: 14 residues. The CDR3 coding sequence is TGTGCCAGCAGTACCCGGGTTTGGGGAAACACCATATATTTT. Its translation is CASSTRVWGNTIYF.

The chain couples TRBV7-2 to TRBJ2-5, with TRBD1 identical over 9 bases. CDR1 and CDR2 (germline): SGHTA, FQGNSA. The CDR3 totals 14 residues. V gave up 5 bases and J gave up 5 bases; unmatched junction bases: 6. The CDR3 coding sequence is TGTGCCAGCAGCCCGGACAGGGGAAGGGAGACCCAGTACTTC. Its translation: CASSPDRGRETQYF.